These 30 T cell receptor beta chains originate from one sample sequenced in a study of CD8+CD57+ T cells in acquired aplastic anemia. The study profiled TCR beta VDJ and CDR3 using genomic DNA as template. TCRdb recomputed calls from the reads with MiXCR, one row per CDR3 protein. The table shows more than 150,000 distinct CDR3 sequences, with approximately 48% occurring only once. Flow cytometry had shown expanded CD8+CD57+ cells in the patients chosen for sequencing. The sample was sorted CD4+, CD8+, or CD8+CD57+ T cells (not recorded which) from PBMCs. The receptors stem from a human donor with aplastic anemia.

This chain uses TRBV28 with TRBJ2-2; D possibly corresponds to TRBD1 (6 bases). With 6 bases removed from V and 1 base from J, the gap between germline ends came to 6 bases. The CDR3 is made up of 13 amino acids. The germline CDR1 and CDR2 sequences are MDHEN and SYDVKM. As DNA, the CDR3 is TGTGCCAGCAGGGGACAGAACACCGGGGAGCTGTTTTTT. This encodes CASRGQNTGELFF.

The rearrangement uses TRBV7-3 and TRBJ2-5; possibly TRBD1 for D (6 bases). This CDR3 comprises 13 residues. Germline V gene sequence: CDR1 SGHTA, CDR2 FQGTGA. Between the trimmed V and J ends, which lost 6 bases and 3 bases, there was a span of 11 bases. The CDR3 loop reads CASRIQGEETQYF. CDR3 nucleotides: TGTGCCAGCAGGATACAGGGAGAAGAGACCCAGTACTTC.

This chain uses TRBV6-1 with TRBJ2-1; 10 bases are shared with TRBD2. Germline V gives CDR1 MNHNS, CDR2 SASEGT. V lost 6 bases to trimming and J lost 2 bases; unmatched junction nucleotides: 7. The CDR3 has 16 amino acids. The CDR3 DNA reads as TGTGCCAGCAGGACCCCGCTAGCGGGGGCCTACAATGAGCAGTTCTTC. It specifies CASRTPLAGAYNEQFF.

The chain carries TRBV29-1 and TRBJ2-1; TRBD1 matches 9 bases. Germline trimming cut 2 bases from V and 8 bases from J; bases unmatched to any gene: 1. The CDR3 is made up of 12 amino acids. Germline V CDR1 and CDR2: SQVTM, ANQGSEA. In DNA form, the CDR3 reads TGCAGCGTTGAAACAGGGGGCGATGAGCAGTTCTTC. Its protein product is CSVETGGDEQFF.

The rearrangement uses TRBV7-2 and TRBJ2-5, with D unclear. Trimming removed 1 base from V and 4 bases from J, with 7 bases in between. Germline CDR1 SGHTA, CDR2 FQGNSA. The CDR3 is 13 amino acids. DNA for the CDR3: TGTGCCAGCAGCTTAGGGTCTGGAGAGACCCAGTACTTC. Translating gives CASSLGSGETQYF. The entire variable domain, with the rest obtained from reference TRBV7-2 and TRBJ2-5, is as follows: GAGVSQSPSNKVTEKGKDVELRCDPISGHTALYWYRQSLGQGLEFLIYFQGNSAPDKSGLPSDRFSAERTGGSVSTLTIQRTQQEDSAVYLCASSLGSGETQYFGPGTRLLVL.

About this clonotype: This could be a read error, since a much larger clone is one nucleotide away. V usage is TRBV2 and J usage is TRBJ1-4, with D maybe TRBD1 (5 bases). Looked up from germline, CDR1 is SNHLY and CDR2 is FYNNEI. CDR3 size: 15 residues. The CDR3 DNA sequence: TGTGCCAGCAGCTCCAGGGTGCCCACTAATGAACAACTGTTTTTT. Its translation: CASSSRVPTNEQLFF.

The chain uses TRBV19 and TRBJ2-7; perhaps TRBD2 as D (5 bases). The V end was cut by 7 bases, the J end by 4 bases, with 17 bases between. Germline V gene sequence: CDR1 LNHDA, CDR2 SQIVND (reference sequence). This CDR3 is built from 14 residues. DNA of the CDR3: TGTGCCAGTAAGGTCTCGTCCGGGATTTACGAGCAGTACTTC. Translation gives CASKVSSGIYEQYF.

In regard to this clonotype: Since no conserved phenylalanine or tryptophan closes the CDR3, a read error is the likely cause. This chain connects TRBV6-1 to TRBJ1-1; 7 bases line up with TRBD1. The CDR3 covers 14 residues. Germline trimming cut 3 bases from V and 5 bases from J; bases unmatched to any gene: 6. CDR1 is MNHNS, CDR2 SASEGT, per germline. CDR3 DNA: TGTGCCAGCAGTGACAGGGGGGTTGATACTGAAGCTTTCTCT. Translating gives CASSDRGVDTEAFS.

The chain carries TRBV20-1 and TRBJ2-3, with 7 bases lining up with TRBD2. V gave up 3 bases and J gave up 1 base; unmatched junction bases: 4. From germline, CDR1 is DFQATT and CDR2 SNEGSKA (reference sequence). This CDR3 region has 14 residues. This CDR3 is CSARWTRRTDTQYF. The CDR3 DNA sequence: TGCAGTGCTAGGTGGACTAGACGCACAGATACGCAGTATTTT.

This clonotype was counted many times. The gene calls are TRBV4-1 and TRBJ1-6, with D hard to call. The V gene's germline CDR1 is MGHRA and CDR2 YSYEKL. With 0 bases removed from V and 1 base from J, the gap between germline ends came to 13 bases. The CDR3 extends over 18 amino acids. The CDR3 protein is CASSQDLSRLSYNSPLHF. In DNA form, the CDR3 reads TGCGCCAGCAGCCAAGATTTATCTCGACTTTCCTATAATTCACCCCTCCACTTT.

V and J are TRBV19 and TRBJ2-7; D not resolved. Per germline, CDR1 LNHDA and CDR2 SQIVND (reference sequence). The CDR3 extends over 13 amino acids. V was pared by 3 bases and J by 2 bases, with 8 bases between. CDR3 protein: CASSMVAPYEQYF. As DNA, the CDR3 is TGTGCCAGTAGTATGGTGGCTCCCTACGAGCAGTACTTC. Complete variable domain (other parts from reference TRBV19 and TRBJ2-7): DGGITQSPKYLFRKEGQNVTLSCEQNLNHDAMYWYRQDPGQGLRLIYYSQIVNDFQKGDIAEGYSVSREKKESFPLTVTSAQKNPTAFYLCASSMVAPYEQYFGPGTRLTVT.

About this clonotype: The junction shows a germline mismatch at one end, possibly a read error. This rearrangement joins TRBV5-1 to TRBJ2-1; D remains unclear. CDR3 length: 17 residues. In germline, CDR1 is SGHRS, CDR2 YFSETQ. The CDR3 here is CASSLGEGVPTYNGQFF. The CDR3 bases are TGCGCCAGCAGCTTGGGAGAAGGCGTGCCTACCTACAATGGGCAGTTCTTC.

J is TRBJ2-1 and V is TRBV19; 11 bases map to TRBD1. Germline V gene lookup returns CDR1 LNHDA and CDR2 SQIVND (reference sequence). With 6 bases clipped from V and 5 bases from J, the junction kept 3 bases outside the gene matches. This CDR3 region has 14 residues. The CDR3 reads CASRPGQGDNEQFF. CDR3 coding DNA: TGTGCCAGTAGACCGGGACAGGGGGACAATGAGCAGTTCTTC.

The V gene is TRBV24-1, the J gene TRBJ2-2; TRBD1 agrees at 8 bases. J lost 6 bases, V lost 3 bases, and 8 bases had no gene match. The CDR3 has 16 residues. Germline V lookup: CDR1 KGHDR, CDR2 SFDVKD. The CDR3 DNA sequence: TGTGCCACCAGTGATGCGATGACAGGGGTGGCCGGGGAGCTGTTTTTT. Its protein product is CATSDAMTGVAGELFF.

The J gene is TRBJ1-1, the V gene TRBV29-1; D unclear. Germline assignment: CDR1 SQVTM and CDR2 ANQGSEA. This CDR3 is built from 13 residues. Trimming took off 1 base at V and 5 bases at J, with 11 bases between the two ends. The CDR3 coding sequence is TGCAGCGTTGAAGCCCTCGCGGGGACTGAAGCTTTCTTT. Its protein product is CSVEALAGTEAFF.

V is TRBV6-5 and J is TRBJ2-7, with D possibly TRBD2 on 5 matching bases. The CDR3 spans 16 residues. Germline CDR1 MNHEY, CDR2 SVGAGI. With 2 bases removed from V and 1 base from J, the gap between germline ends came to 15 bases. CDR3 region: CASSYHIPGDSYEQYF. The CDR3 DNA reads TGTGCCAGCAGTTACCACATCCCCGGGGATTCCTACGAGCAGTACTTC.

This clonotype was seen many times. This chain uses TRBV12-3 or TRBV12-4 with TRBJ1-5; weak D call: TRBD1 (6 bases). The CDR3 extends over 15 amino acids. With 8 bases removed from V and 4 bases from J, the gap between germline ends came to 18 bases. The CDR3 here is CASSPIGGTNQPQHF. The CDR3 nucleotides are TGTGCCAGCTCTCCCATAGGGGGAACTAATCAGCCCCAGCATTTT.

For this clonotype: A much larger clone sits a single nucleotide away, making a read error possible. V usage is TRBV6-2 or TRBV6-3 and J usage is TRBJ1-6, with a tentative D call TRBD1 (6 bases). Trimming left V 6 bases short and J 17 bases short, with 14 bases between. The germline gives CDR1 MNHEY, CDR2 SVGEGT. This CDR3 is built from 11 residues. In DNA form, the CDR3 reads TGTGCCAGCAGCCAGGGGCCCCCCTTCCACTTT. Protein sequence: CASSQGPPFHF.

This clonotype appeared a few times. This may be a read error, as it is one base from a much larger clone. This rearrangement joins TRBV5-1 to TRBJ1-1; D call uncertain. CDR1 SGHRS and CDR2 YFSETQ come from the germline V gene. CDR3 size: 13 residues. V was pared by 2 bases and J by 4 bases, with 9 bases between. The CDR3 nucleotides are TGCGCCAGCAGCTTAATTAGGAGCACTGAAGCTTTCTTT. This codes for CASSLIRSTEAFF. Full variable domain (remainder filled in from reference TRBV5-1 and TRBJ1-1): KAGVTQTPRYLIKTRGQQVTLSCSPISGHRSVSWYQQTPGQGLQFLFEYFSETQRNKGNFPGRFSGRQFSNSRSEMNVSTLELGDSALYLCASSLIRSTEAFFGQGTRLTVV.

The chain carries TRBV7-9 and TRBJ2-7; D might be TRBD2 (5 bases). CDR1 is SEHNR and CDR2 is FQNEAQ in the germline V gene (reference sequence). V was trimmed by 1 base and J by 0 bases, leaving 10 bases between them. The CDR3 length is 15 residues. This chain's CDR3 is CASSLVMGSSYEQYF. CDR3 in DNA: TGTGCCAGCAGCTTAGTAATGGGGAGCTCCTACGAGCAGTACTTC.

Notes on this clonotype: It may be a read error: a sequence one base away is much more abundant. The chain carries TRBV19 and TRBJ2-3; the D gene is possibly TRBD2 (5 bases). The V and J ends lost 4 bases and 2 bases respectively, with 16 bases between them. The CDR3 is made up of 16 amino acids. CDR1 LNHDA and CDR2 SQIVND come from the germline V gene (reference sequence). The DNA of the CDR3 is TGTGCCAGTAGTACAGATGGACGGGGTACCACAGATACGCAGTATTTT. Translating it yields CASSTDGRGTTDTQYF.

This clonotype was seen repeatedly, ten times or more. The chain carries TRBV11-2 and TRBJ2-2; TRBD2 might be the D (6 bases). The V gene lost 6 bases and the J gene lost 1 base, with 12 bases spanning the gap. The germline V gene encodes CDR1 SGHAT and CDR2 FQNNGV. This CDR3 spans 15 amino acids. CDR3 nucleotides: TGTGCCAGCAGAGTTACCGGGGGGAACACCGGGGAGCTGTTTTTT. It yields the protein CASRVTGGNTGELFF.

Note on this clonotype: This may be a read error: a much more frequent sequence differs by one nucleotide. The CDR3, as DNA: TGTGCCAGCAGCCTGAGGGGGGCCACAGGTACGCAGTATTTT. Residues: CASSLRGATGTQYF. V gene TRBV6-1 combines with J gene TRBJ2-3, with D perhaps matching TRBD1 or TRBD2 (6 bases each). Germline V gene data show CDR1 as MNHNS and CDR2 as SASEGT. The CDR3 runs 14 residues.

This clonotype was observed at least ten times. The V call is TRBV12-3 or TRBV12-4, the J call TRBJ1-2, with TRBD1 as a possible D gene (5 bases). V was pared by 7 bases and J by 2 bases, with 14 bases between. CDR3 length: 14 residues. CDR3: CASTSRDGNYGYTF. DNA of the CDR3: TGTGCCAGCACCTCGAGGGACGGCAACTATGGCTACACCTTC.

The chain carries TRBV7-2 and TRBJ1-6, with D possibly matching TRBD1 (6 bases). Germline lookup yields CDR1 SGHTA and CDR2 FQGNSA. Trimming shortened V by 4 bases and J by 6 bases, and 10 bases separated the two germline ends. This CDR3 comprises 14 residues. The CDR3, as DNA: TGTGCCAGCAGCTGGGACAACGGTAATTCACCCCTCCACTTT. Protein: CASSWDNGNSPLHF.

This rearrangement joins TRBV24-1 to TRBJ1-1; D ambiguous. The germline CDR1 and CDR2 sequences are KGHDR and SFDVKD. V dropped 1 base and J dropped 4 bases, with 9 bases sitting between them. The CDR3 length is 14 residues. CDR3 nucleotide sequence: TGTGCCACCAGTGATTTAACGGTTAGCACTGAAGCTTTCTTT. Translation: CATSDLTVSTEAFF.

In its sample, this clonotype was seen many times. The genes are TRBV2 and TRBJ2-5; unclear D gene. From germline, CDR1 is SNHLY and CDR2 FYNNEI. V lost 7 bases, J lost 5 bases, and 11 bases lay in between. The CDR3 runs to 12 residues. DNA of the CDR3: TGTGCCAGCAATGGAAATGGGGAGACCCAGTACTTC. Its translation is CASNGNGETQYF.

CDR3 nucleotides: TGTGCCAGCAGTTCCGGGACTGATGAGACCCAGTACTTC. It encodes CASSSGTDETQYF. The chain carries TRBV5-4 and TRBJ2-5; D is possibly TRBD2 (6 bases). The germline V and J ends were trimmed by 5 bases and 5 bases, with 13 bases remaining between them. This CDR3 comprises 13 residues. From germline, CDR1 is SGHNT and CDR2 YYREEE (reference sequence).

This clonotype was observed at least ten times. The V call is TRBV28, the J call TRBJ2-7, with a tentative D call TRBD1 (5 bases). Deletions cut 2 bases from V and 2 bases from J, with 10 bases between. Germline CDR1 MDHEN, CDR2 SYDVKM. The CDR3 covers 14 residues. In DNA form, the CDR3 reads TGTGCCAGCAGTTTACAGACAGTTCCCTACGAGCAGTACTTC. Encoded protein: CASSLQTVPYEQYF.

Ten or more counts support this clonotype. The gene calls are TRBV5-6 and TRBJ1-2; D may be TRBD1 (5 bases). Germline V gene sequence: CDR1 SGHDT, CDR2 YYEEEE. Trimming took 3 bases from V and 6 from J, leaving 12 bases between them. The CDR3 runs 13 residues. The CDR3 region has the DNA TGTGCCAGCAGCTCGGGACTCTGGGATGGCTACACCTTC. This encodes CASSSGLWDGYTF.